These 18 T cell receptor beta chains share one sample of origin, sequenced in a study of blood T cells in healthy people across ages. A sample-barcoded 5' primer and a J-beta primer mix were used in a second PCR of about 6 to 11 cycles. One entry per CDR3 protein, called by TCRdb with MiXCR from the 5' RACE reads. Altogether 1.5 million to 2 million distinct CDR3 sequences are present, 28% being singletons, with the ten largest covering about 7.7%. Sequencing was done on a sample of blood. The receptors stem from a woman in her 30s in good health.

This clonotype was seen more than once but under ten times. The chain recombines TRBV7-9 with TRBJ2-6; 9 bases line up with TRBD1. V was pared by 4 bases and J by 0 bases, with 4 bases of the junction left unmatched. Germline CDR1 is SEHNR and CDR2 is FQNEAQ (reference sequence). The CDR3 is made up of 17 amino acids. This chain's CDR3 is CASSWTGDASGANVLTF. DNA for the CDR3: TGTGCCAGCAGCTGGACAGGGGACGCCTCTGGGGCCAACGTCCTGACTTTC.

This clonotype showed up just a few times. The chain joins TRBV29-1 to TRBJ2-7, with TRBD2 identical over 9 bases. V lost 5 bases, J lost 7 bases, and 9 bases stayed unmatched. Germline V gives CDR1 SQVTM, CDR2 ANQGSEA. The CDR3 has 13 amino acids. The CDR3 DNA reads TGCAGCGTTACTAGCGGGTCATGGAATGAGCAGTACTTC. It encodes CSVTSGSWNEQYF.

This clonotype has just a few counts. The rearrangement uses TRBV12-3 or TRBV12-4 and TRBJ2-1; D may match TRBD1 or TRBD2 (5 bases each). The CDR3 is 16 amino acids. V was trimmed by 5 bases and J by 2 bases, leaving 16 bases between them. The CDR3 DNA follows: TGTGCCAGCAGTATCCGGGACCACCCTACCTACAATGAGCAGTTCTTC. This sequence encodes CASSIRDHPTYNEQFF.

This clonotype has just a few counts. The V call is TRBV20-1, the J call TRBJ1-1, with a weak D call TRBD1 (5 bases). Trimming cost V 6 bases and J 0 bases, with 11 bases left between them. Germline V CDR1 and CDR2: DFQATT, SNEGSKA (reference sequence). The CDR3 loop spans 13 amino acids. The CDR3 coding sequence is TGCAGTGCAACCGGGGCCGTGAACACTGAAGCTTTCTTT. Amino acids: CSATGAVNTEAFF.

V is TRBV14 and J is TRBJ1-2, with 7 positions matching TRBD1. This CDR3 has 15 amino acids. Germline assignment: CDR1 SGHDN and CDR2 FVKESK. V trimming: 1 base; J trimming: 2 bases; junction bases outside the gene matches: 4. The chain's CDR3 is CASSQVAGGNYGYTF. CDR3 coding DNA: TGTGCCAGCAGCCAAGTGGCAGGGGGGAACTATGGCTACACCTTC.

The chain is built from TRBV5-1 and TRBJ1-6; 9 bases align to TRBD1. This CDR3 comprises 15 residues. Germline values: CDR1 SGHRS, CDR2 YFSETQ. After removal of 1 base from V and 7 bases from J, the junction contained 3 bases not matched to a gene. CDR3 nucleotide sequence: TGCGCCAGCAGCTTGACGGGACAGGGAAATTCACCCCTCCACTTT. It codes for CASSLTGQGNSPLHF.

This clonotype was seen more than once but under ten times. Relative to the germline gene, one junction end is altered; a read error may explain this. V gene TRBV3-1 combines with J gene TRBJ2-1; D is unresolved. Germline V gene lookup returns CDR1 LGHDT and CDR2 YNNKEL (reference sequence). The CDR3 totals 14 residues. The CDR3 DNA sequence: TGTACCAGCAGCCAAGATCGCGGCCGTTTAGAGCAGTTCTTC. Amino acids: CTSSQDRGRLEQFF.

This clonotype was observed a handful of times. The chain joins TRBV20-1 to TRBJ2-4; TRBD2 is a possible D gene (5 bases). Germline V gene sequence: CDR1 DFQATT, CDR2 SNEGSKA (reference sequence). V was pared by 6 bases and J by 8 bases, with 17 bases between. The CDR3 covers 13 residues. CDR3 loop: CSARNRELHIQYF. DNA of the CDR3: TGCAGTGCGAGAAATAGGGAGTTGCACATTCAGTACTTC.

This clonotype was found a few times. The chain recombines TRBV12-5 with TRBJ1-2; maybe TRBD1 (6 bases). Germline loops: CDR1 LGHNT, CDR2 FRNRAP. The CDR3 loop spans 17 amino acids. Trimming cost V 0 bases and J 0 bases, with 14 bases left between them. CDR3 amino acids: CASGLVLRQGTNYGYTF. CDR3 bases: TGTGCTAGTGGTTTGGTACTTCGGCAGGGGACTAACTATGGCTACACCTTC.

This clonotype was counted a few times. Its ends do not fully match the called genes, so a read error is possible. This sequence joins TRBV20-1 and TRBJ2-7, with 10 nucleotides matching TRBD2. This CDR3 spans 15 amino acids. Germline lookup yields CDR1 DFQATT and CDR2 SNEGSKA (reference sequence). In nucleotides, the CDR3 is TGCAGTGCTGGAGATGGGCTAGCGGGAGCTCTCGAGCAGTACTTC. Protein: CSAGDGLAGALEQYF.

This clonotype was picked up one time. J is TRBJ1-5 and V is TRBV28, with unresolved D. Germline lookup yields CDR1 MDHEN and CDR2 SYDVKM. The CDR3 length is 16 residues. Trimming removed 8 bases from V and 4 bases from J, with 21 bases in between. CDR3 residues: CASPPGGSRENQPQHF. The CDR3, as DNA: TGTGCCAGCCCTCCTGGAGGCAGTCGTGAAAATCAGCCCCAGCATTTT. Supplemented by reference TRBV28 and TRBJ1-5, the full variable domain reads DVKVTQSSRYLVKRTGEKVFLECVQDMDHENMFWYRQDPGLGLRLIYFSYDVKMKEKGDIPEGYSVSREKKERFSLILESASTNQTSMYLCASPPGGSRENQPQHFGDGTRLSIL.

The chain employs TRBV20-1 and TRBJ1-2; D is unclear. Germline V lookup: CDR1 DFQATT, CDR2 SNEGSKA (reference sequence). The CDR3 is 13 amino acids. The V gene lost 3 bases and the J gene lost 1 base, with 9 bases spanning the gap. The CDR3 region has the DNA TGCAGTGCTAGGAGAGGGATTAACTATGGCTACACCTTC. Encoded protein: CSARRGINYGYTF.

CDR3: CASSIFVPPLHF. The CDR3 DNA reads as TGTGCCAGCAGTATTTTCGTCCCACCCCTCCACTTT. The chain joins TRBV28 to TRBJ1-6, with D unresolved. The CDR3 contains 12 residues. With 5 bases removed from V and 11 bases from J, the gap between germline ends came to 10 bases. Germline-derived CDR1 and CDR2 are MDHEN and SYDVKM.

This clonotype was seen a handful of times. This may arise from a read error, as a much more abundant clone is one base away. The CDR3 nucleotides read TGTGCCATCAGGGGGACTAGCGGGTTCGGTGAGCAGTACTTC. Translating it yields CAIRGTSGFGEQYF. The chain combines TRBV10-3 with TRBJ2-5, with TRBD2 matching over 12 bases. Germline trimming cut 6 bases from V and 11 bases from J; bases unmatched to any gene: 10. The CDR3 spans 14 residues. Germline CDR1 ENHRY, CDR2 SYGVKD.

Of note for this clonotype: This may stem from a read error, because a much larger clone lies one nucleotide away. The chain joins TRBV28 to TRBJ2-7; no clear D. V was cut by 4 bases and J by 5 bases, with 18 bases left in between. CDR3 length equals 15 residues. The germline V gene encodes CDR1 MDHEN and CDR2 SYDVKM. CDR3 sequence (DNA): TGTGCCAGCAGTTCATCCGGCTCCGATGGCAACGAGCAGTACTTC. It yields the protein CASSSSGSDGNEQYF.

About this clonotype: Given a much more abundant clone one base away, this may be a read error. The CDR3: CASSQMTDYEQYF. The CDR3 coding sequence is TGCGCCAGCAGCCAGATGACGGACTACGAGCAGTACTTC. V and J are TRBV4-1 and TRBJ2-7, with D unclear. Germline values: CDR1 MGHRA, CDR2 YSYEKL. The CDR3 runs 13 residues. V dropped 3 bases and J dropped 3 bases, with 9 bases sitting between them.

This rearrangement joins TRBV28 to TRBJ2-3; D might be TRBD2 (7 bases). The CDR3 spans 16 residues. CDR1 and CDR2 (germline): MDHEN, SYDVKM. Trimming took off 7 bases at V and 0 bases at J, with 17 bases between the two ends. As DNA, the CDR3 is TGTGCCAGCATCCAAGTCGGGGGGCAAAGCACAGATACGCAGTATTTT. Translating it yields CASIQVGGQSTDTQYF.

The chain employs TRBV7-2 and TRBJ2-3; TRBD2 agrees at 10 bases. The trim removed 4 bases at V and 3 bases at J, leaving 4 bases unmatched. Germline V gene data show CDR1 as SGHTA and CDR2 as FQGNSA. The CDR3 runs 15 residues. This CDR3 reads CASSSSSGRTDTQYF. CDR3 coding DNA: TGTGCCAGCAGCTCCTCTAGCGGGAGAACAGATACGCAGTATTTT.